This note documents a single T cell receptor (beta chain) sequence. Its antigen is unknown. This sample was taken from a study of shared clonotypes between healthy human individuals. The run depth of the assay was deep. The data were produced by immunoSEQ multiplex PCR, yet TCRdb's version contains in-frame clones alone and is incomplete. This sample yields roughly 2.6 million clones, of which more than 90% are seen a single time; under 0.15% belongs to the top ten. Study observations and caveats: The study sampled only blood, and tissue repertoires likely differ.

The source of this sequence is a young man in good health. The sequencing input was naive CD4+ T cells sorted from blood. Subset here: CD45RA+ positively selected.

The CDR3 sequence is CASSYGTWPGANVLTF. The DNA of the CDR3 is TGTGCCAGCAGCTACGGGACTTGGCCTGGGGCCAACGTCCTGACTTTC. The chain employs TRBV7-2 and TRBJ2-6; TRBD2 is a possible D gene (6 bases). This CDR3 is built from 16 residues. CDR1 SGHTA and CDR2 FQGNSA come from the germline V gene. Trimming shortened V by 4 bases and J by 2 bases, and 12 bases separated the two germline ends.